A single TCR beta chain is shown here with its context. Sequencing was performed with immunoSEQ multiplex PCR; in TCRdb, only in-frame clones are kept and a portion is missing. The sample has over 400,000 clones; 92% are singletons. These data come from a study of Ad26.COV2.S vaccination and SARS-CoV-2 variants. Background on the study: Dosing was one shot or two shots 56 days apart.

Germline loops: CDR1 SGHAT, CDR2 FQNNGV. V lost 5 bases and J lost 7; bases outside the gene matches: 8. The CDR3 runs to 14 residues. Documented treatment: around 19 received Ad26.COV2.S at low or high dose, single or two shots; several received placebo; per-sample allocation not given. The samples date from day 63 after the first vaccine or placebo injection. The chain joins TRBV11-2 to TRBJ2-1; 7 positions match TRBD2. The TCR sequence derives from a person aged 18 to 65 who received the Ad26.COV2.S COVID-19 vaccine or a placebo. Sequenced here: peripheral blood, sampled in a trial of Ad26.COV2.S vaccine versus placebo. In nucleotides, the CDR3 is TGTGCCAGCAGCCTGGGACTATTAACTAATGAGCAGTTCTTC. Amino acid sequence: CASSLGLLTNEQFF.